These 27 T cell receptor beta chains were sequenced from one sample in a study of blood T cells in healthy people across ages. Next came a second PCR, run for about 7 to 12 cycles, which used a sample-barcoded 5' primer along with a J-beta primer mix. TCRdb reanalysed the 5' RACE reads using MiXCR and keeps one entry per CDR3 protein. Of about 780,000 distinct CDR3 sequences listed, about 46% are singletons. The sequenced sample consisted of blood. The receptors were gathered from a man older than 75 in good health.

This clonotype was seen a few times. The CDR3 loop is CASSEVRAGGYNEQFF. The CDR3 coding sequence is TGTGCCAGCAGTGAAGTGAGGGCGGGAGGGTACAATGAGCAGTTCTTC. This chain links TRBV2 with TRBJ2-1; 9 bases agree with TRBD2. Germline CDR1 reads SNHLY; CDR2 reads FYNNEI. After removal of 1 base from V and 4 bases from J, the junction contained 5 bases not matched to a gene. This CDR3 is 16 amino acids long. The full variable domain, in which reference TRBV2 and TRBJ2-1 provide the parts outside the CDR3, is EPEVTQTPSHQVTQMGQEVILRCVPISNHLYFYWYRQILGQKVEFLVSFYNNEISEKSEIFDDQFSVERPDGSNFTLKIRSTKLEDSAMYFCASSEVRAGGYNEQFFGPGTRLTVL.

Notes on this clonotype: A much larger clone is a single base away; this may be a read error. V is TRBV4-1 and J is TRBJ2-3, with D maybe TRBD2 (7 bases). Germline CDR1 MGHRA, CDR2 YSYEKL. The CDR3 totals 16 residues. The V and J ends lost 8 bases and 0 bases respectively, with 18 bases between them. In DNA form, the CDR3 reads TGCGCCAGCGGCCTAACCGGGGGGCCGAGCACAGATACGCAGTATTTT. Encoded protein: CASGLTGGPSTDTQYF.

Here the CDR3 reads CASRMDSWTEAFF. CDR3 nucleotide sequence: TGTGCCAGCAGGATGGACAGTTGGACTGAAGCTTTCTTT. The chain employs TRBV6-2 or TRBV6-3 and TRBJ1-1; a weak D match, TRBD1 (6 bases). Germline loops: CDR1 MNHEY, CDR2 SVGEGT. The CDR3 consists of 13 residues. The V gene lost 6 bases and the J gene lost 5 bases, with 13 bases spanning the gap.

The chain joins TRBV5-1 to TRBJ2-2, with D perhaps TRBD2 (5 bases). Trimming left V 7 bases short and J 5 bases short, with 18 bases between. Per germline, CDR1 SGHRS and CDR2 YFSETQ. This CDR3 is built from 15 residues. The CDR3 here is CASGWTELATGELFF. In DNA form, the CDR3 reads TGCGCCAGCGGCTGGACGGAGCTAGCTACCGGGGAGCTGTTTTTT. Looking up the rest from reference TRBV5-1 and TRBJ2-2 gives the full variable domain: KAGVTQTPRYLIKTRGQQVTLSCSPISGHRSVSWYQQTPGQGLQFLFEYFSETQRNKGNFPGRFSGRQFSNSRSEMNVSTLELGDSALYLCASGWTELATGELFFGEGSRLTVL.

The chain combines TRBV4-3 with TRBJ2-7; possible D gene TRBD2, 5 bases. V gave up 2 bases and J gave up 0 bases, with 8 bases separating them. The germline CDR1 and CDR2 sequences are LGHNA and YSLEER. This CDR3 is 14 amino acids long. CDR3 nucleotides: TGCGCCAGCAGCCAAATGACTACCTCCTACGAGCAGTACTTC. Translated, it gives CASSQMTTSYEQYF.

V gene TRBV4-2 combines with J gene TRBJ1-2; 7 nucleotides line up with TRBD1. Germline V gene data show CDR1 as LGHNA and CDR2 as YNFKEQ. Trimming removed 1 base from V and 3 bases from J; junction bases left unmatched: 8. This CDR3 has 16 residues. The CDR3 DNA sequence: TGTGCCAGCAGCCAAGTCACAGGGGTCTTCGACTATGGCTACACCTTC. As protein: CASSQVTGVFDYGYTF.

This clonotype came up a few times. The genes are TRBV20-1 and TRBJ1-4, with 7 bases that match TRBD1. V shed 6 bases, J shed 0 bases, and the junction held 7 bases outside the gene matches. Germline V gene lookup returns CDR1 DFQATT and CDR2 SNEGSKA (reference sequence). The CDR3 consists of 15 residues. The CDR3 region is CSASGQLATNEKLFF. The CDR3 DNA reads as TGCAGTGCGTCGGGACAGCTAGCAACTAATGAAAAACTGTTTTTT.

As DNA, the CDR3 is TGCGCCAGCAGCCAAGAGAGGGTGCGCTACGAGCAGTACTTC. Amino acids: CASSQERVRYEQYF. The chain has TRBV4-3 and TRBJ2-7, with TRBD2 as a possible D gene (5 bases). The length of the CDR3 is 14 residues. V lost 0 bases, J lost 3 bases, and 9 bases lay in between. Germline CDR1 and CDR2: LGHNA and YSLEER.

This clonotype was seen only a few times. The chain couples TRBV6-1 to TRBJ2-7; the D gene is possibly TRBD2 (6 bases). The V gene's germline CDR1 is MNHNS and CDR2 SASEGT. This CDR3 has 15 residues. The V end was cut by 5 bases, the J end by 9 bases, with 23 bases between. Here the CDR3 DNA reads TGTGCCAGCAGTACCCGGGAGATCCCCTTAGATCGGCAGTACTTC. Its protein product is CASSTREIPLDRQYF.

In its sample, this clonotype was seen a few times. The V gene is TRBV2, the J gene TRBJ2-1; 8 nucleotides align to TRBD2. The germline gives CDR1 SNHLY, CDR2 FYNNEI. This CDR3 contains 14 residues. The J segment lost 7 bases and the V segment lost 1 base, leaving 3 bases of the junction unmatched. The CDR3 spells CASSEERELNEQFF. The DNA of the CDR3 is TGTGCCAGCAGTGAAGAGCGGGAGCTGAATGAGCAGTTCTTC. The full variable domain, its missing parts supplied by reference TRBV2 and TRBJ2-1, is EPEVTQTPSHQVTQMGQEVILRCVPISNHLYFYWYRQILGQKVEFLVSFYNNEISEKSEIFDDQFSVERPDGSNFTLKIRSTKLEDSAMYFCASSEERELNEQFFGPGTRLTVL.

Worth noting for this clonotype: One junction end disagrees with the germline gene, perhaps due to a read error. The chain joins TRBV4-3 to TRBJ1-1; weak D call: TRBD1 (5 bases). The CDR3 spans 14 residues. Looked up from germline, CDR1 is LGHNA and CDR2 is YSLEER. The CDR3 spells CVSSQESSAGEAFF. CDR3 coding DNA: TGCGTCAGCAGCCAAGAGTCGAGTGCAGGGGAAGCTTTCTTT.

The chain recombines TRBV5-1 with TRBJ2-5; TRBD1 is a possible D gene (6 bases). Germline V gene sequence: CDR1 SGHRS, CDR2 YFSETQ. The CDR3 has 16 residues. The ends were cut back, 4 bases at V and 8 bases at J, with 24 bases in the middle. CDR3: CASSPPSTGSTGTQYF. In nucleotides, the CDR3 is TGCGCCAGCAGCCCGCCATCTACAGGGTCTACCGGTACCCAGTACTTC.

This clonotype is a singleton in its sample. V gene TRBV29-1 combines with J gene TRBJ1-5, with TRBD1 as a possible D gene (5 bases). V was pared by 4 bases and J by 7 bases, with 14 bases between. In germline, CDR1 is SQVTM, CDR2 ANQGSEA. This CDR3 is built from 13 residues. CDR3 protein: CSVVFGGNQPQHF. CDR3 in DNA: TGCAGCGTTGTATTTGGGGGAAACCAGCCCCAGCATTTT.

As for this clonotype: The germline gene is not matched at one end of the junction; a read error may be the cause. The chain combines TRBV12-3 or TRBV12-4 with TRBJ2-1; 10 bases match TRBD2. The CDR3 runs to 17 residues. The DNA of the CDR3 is TGTGCCAGTAGTTCACCGGGACTAGCGTTACGTACGCACGAGCAGTTCTTC. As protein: CASSSPGLALRTHEQFF.

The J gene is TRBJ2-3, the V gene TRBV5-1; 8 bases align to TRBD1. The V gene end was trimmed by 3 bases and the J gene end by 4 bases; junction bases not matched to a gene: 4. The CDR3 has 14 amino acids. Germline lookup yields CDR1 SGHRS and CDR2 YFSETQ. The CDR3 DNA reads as TGCGCCAGCAGCTCCGCGACAGGGGCAGATACGCAGTATTTT. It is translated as CASSSATGADTQYF.

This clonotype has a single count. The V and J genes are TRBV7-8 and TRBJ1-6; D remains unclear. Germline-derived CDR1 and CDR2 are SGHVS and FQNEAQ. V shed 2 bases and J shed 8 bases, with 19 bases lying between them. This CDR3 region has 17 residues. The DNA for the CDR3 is TGTGCCAGCAGCTTAAACCTTAGTCCGGTTCAGGATTCACCCCTCCACTTT. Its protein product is CASSLNLSPVQDSPLHF.

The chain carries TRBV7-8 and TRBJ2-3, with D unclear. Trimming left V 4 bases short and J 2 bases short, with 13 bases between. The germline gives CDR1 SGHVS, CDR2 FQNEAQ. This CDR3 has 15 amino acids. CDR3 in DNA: TGTGCCAGCAGCTCCCACTCGACCGTCACAGATACGCAGTATTTT. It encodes CASSSHSTVTDTQYF.

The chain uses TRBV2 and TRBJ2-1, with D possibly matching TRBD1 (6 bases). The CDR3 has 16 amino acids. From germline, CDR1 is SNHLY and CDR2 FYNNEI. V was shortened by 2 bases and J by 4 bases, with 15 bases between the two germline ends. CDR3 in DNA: TGTGCCAGCAGTGAAAGGTTGAGACAGGCTTACAATGAGCAGTTCTTC. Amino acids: CASSERLRQAYNEQFF.

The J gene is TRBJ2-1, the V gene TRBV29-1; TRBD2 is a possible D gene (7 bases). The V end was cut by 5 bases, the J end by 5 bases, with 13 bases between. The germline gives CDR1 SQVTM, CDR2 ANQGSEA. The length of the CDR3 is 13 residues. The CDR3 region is CSVTGRANNEQFF. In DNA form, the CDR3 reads TGCAGCGTTACAGGGAGGGCAAACAATGAGCAGTTCTTC.

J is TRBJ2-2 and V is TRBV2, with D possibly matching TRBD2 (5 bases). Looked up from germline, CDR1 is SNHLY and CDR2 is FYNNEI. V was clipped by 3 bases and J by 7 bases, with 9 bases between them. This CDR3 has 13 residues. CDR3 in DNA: TGTGCCAGCAGTGAGAGAGGGAACGGGGAGCTGTTTTTT. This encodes CASSERGNGELFF.

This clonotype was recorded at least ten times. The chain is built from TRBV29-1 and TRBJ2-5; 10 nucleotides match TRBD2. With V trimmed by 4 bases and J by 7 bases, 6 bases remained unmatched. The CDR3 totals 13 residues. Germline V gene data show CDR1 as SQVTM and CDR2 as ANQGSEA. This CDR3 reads CSVVRTSGGTQYF. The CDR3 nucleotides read TGCAGCGTTGTCCGGACTAGCGGAGGGACCCAGTACTTC.

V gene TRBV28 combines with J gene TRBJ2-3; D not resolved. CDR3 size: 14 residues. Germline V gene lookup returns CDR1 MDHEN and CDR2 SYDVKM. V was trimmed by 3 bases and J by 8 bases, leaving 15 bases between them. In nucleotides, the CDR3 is TGTGCCAGCAGTTTGTCGATGCCCCCCGCTACGCAGTATTTT. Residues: CASSLSMPPATQYF.

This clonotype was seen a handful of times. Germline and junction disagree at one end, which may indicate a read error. This CDR3 is CSVEAAWTSGRYYEQYF. In nucleotides, the CDR3 is TGCAGCGTGGAAGCGGCCTGGACTAGCGGGAGATACTACGAGCAGTACTTC. This chain connects TRBV29-1 to TRBJ2-7; 13 nucleotides line up with TRBD2. This CDR3 comprises 17 residues. Germline loops: CDR1 SQVTM, CDR2 ANQGSEA.

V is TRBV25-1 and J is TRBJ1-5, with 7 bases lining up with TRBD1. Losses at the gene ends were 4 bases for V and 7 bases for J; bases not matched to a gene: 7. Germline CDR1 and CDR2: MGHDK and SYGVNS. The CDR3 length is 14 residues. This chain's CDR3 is CASSGGGGGQPQHF. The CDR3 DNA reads TGTGCCAGCAGTGGAGGGGGCGGGGGCCAGCCCCAGCATTTT.

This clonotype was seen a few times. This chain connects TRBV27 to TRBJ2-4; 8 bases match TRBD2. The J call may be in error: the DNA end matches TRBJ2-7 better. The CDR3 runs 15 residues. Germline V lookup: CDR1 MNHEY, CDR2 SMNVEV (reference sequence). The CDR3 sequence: CASSFQLGTRGEQYF. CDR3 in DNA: TGTGCCAGCAGTTTCCAGCTCGGGACTAGAGGCGAGCAGTACTTC.

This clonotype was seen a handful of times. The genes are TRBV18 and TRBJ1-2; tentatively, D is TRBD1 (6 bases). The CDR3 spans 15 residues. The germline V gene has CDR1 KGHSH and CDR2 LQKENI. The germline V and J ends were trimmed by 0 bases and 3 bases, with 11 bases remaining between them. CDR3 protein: CASSPPPQGHYGYTF. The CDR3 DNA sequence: TGTGCCAGCTCACCACCTCCCCAGGGGCACTATGGCTACACCTTC.

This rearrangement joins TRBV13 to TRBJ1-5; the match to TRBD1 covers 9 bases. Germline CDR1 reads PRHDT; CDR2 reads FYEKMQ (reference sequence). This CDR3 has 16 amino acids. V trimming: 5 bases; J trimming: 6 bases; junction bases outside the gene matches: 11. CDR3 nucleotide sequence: TGTGCCAGCAGCCTCCGGGACAGGGAAGGGGGTCAGCCCCAGCATTTT. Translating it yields CASSLRDREGGQPQHF.